These T cell receptor beta chains were read from a single sample in a study of OX40 agonist ivuxolimab in advanced cancers. The method was immunoSEQ multiplex PCR; TCRdb's version includes in-frame clones alone and lacks a portion of them. This repertoire shows roughly 57,000 clones, 79% found once; its top ten account for around 2.5%. The sample was CD4+ or CD8+ T cells sorted from blood, taken in a trial of the OX40 agonist ivuxolimab. The receptors shown here come from an adult with an advanced solid tumor such as melanoma, head and neck, liver or kidney cancer. The CDR3 runs from the conserved cysteine through the conserved F or W. A D gene is named only where the DNA matches it firmly. A clone size is listed for some rows: how often the clone was seen (once, few, many), or a class if it is expanded.

>-|TRBJ2-7|TRBV18|TRBD2
TGTGCCAGCTCACCCAATTCAGCGGGATACGGCTCCTACGAGCAGTACTTC
CASSPNSAGYGSYEQYF
>-|TRBJ1-1|TRBV28|-
TGTGCCAGCAGTTTCGGTCCCGGTTTCACTGAAGCTTTCTTT
CASSFGPGFTEAFF
>-|TRBJ1-5|TRBV28|-
TGTGCCAGCAGTTCCGGGACACCTAGCAATCAGCCCCAGCATTTT
CASSSGTPSNQPQHF
>-|TRBJ2-2|TRBV2|-
TGTGCCAGCACTCGTGGGGTAGTATCGGCCGGGGAGCTGTTTTTT
CASTRGVVSAGELFF
>-|TRBJ1-1|TRBV4-3|-
TGCGCCAGCAGCCGACAGCAGAACACTGAAGCTTTCTTT
CASSRQQNTEAFF
>few|TRBJ2-4|TRBV7-2|-
TGTGCCAGCAGCAAGACAGGTTCCAAAAACATTCAGTACTTC
CASSKTGSKNIQYF
>-|TRBJ1-5|TRBV6-5|-
TGTGCCAGCAGTTCGAGGAGGGAGCAGCCCCAGCATTTT
CASSSRREQPQHF
>-|TRBJ1-5|TRBV7-8|TRBD1
TGTGCCAGCAGCCCGGGACAGGGAAATCAGCCCCAGCATTTT
CASSPGQGNQPQHF
>-|TRBJ2-7|TRBV28|-
TGTGCCAGCACCATACCGGCGGCCCGCCACGAGCAGTACTTC
CASTIPAARHEQYF
>-|TRBJ1-1|TRBV18|-
TGTGCCAGCTCACCACTTGTCACTGAAGCTTTCTTT
CASSPLVTEAFF
>few|TRBJ2-7|TRBV5-4|-
TGTGCCAGCAGCTTGGAGGACACTAGCTCCTACGAGCAGTACTTC
CASSLEDTSSYEQYF
>-|TRBJ1-1|TRBV6-6|-
TGTGCCAGCCGACAACAGGGAATAAGAACTGAAGCTTTCTTT
CASRQQGIRTEAFF
>-|TRBJ1-6|TRBV5-6|-
TGTGCCAGCAGCTCTTCCGGAAGCTCCTCTAATTCACCCCTCCACTTT
CASSSSGSSSNSPLHF
>-|TRBJ2-5|TRBV5-6|-
TGTGCCAGCAGCTTCGAGGAGACCCAGTACTTC
CASSFEETQYF
>few|TRBJ2-1|TRBV7-2|TRBD2
TGTGCCAGCAGCTTAGTGAGCGGGAGTACGGATGAGCAGTTCTTC
CASSLVSGSTDEQFF